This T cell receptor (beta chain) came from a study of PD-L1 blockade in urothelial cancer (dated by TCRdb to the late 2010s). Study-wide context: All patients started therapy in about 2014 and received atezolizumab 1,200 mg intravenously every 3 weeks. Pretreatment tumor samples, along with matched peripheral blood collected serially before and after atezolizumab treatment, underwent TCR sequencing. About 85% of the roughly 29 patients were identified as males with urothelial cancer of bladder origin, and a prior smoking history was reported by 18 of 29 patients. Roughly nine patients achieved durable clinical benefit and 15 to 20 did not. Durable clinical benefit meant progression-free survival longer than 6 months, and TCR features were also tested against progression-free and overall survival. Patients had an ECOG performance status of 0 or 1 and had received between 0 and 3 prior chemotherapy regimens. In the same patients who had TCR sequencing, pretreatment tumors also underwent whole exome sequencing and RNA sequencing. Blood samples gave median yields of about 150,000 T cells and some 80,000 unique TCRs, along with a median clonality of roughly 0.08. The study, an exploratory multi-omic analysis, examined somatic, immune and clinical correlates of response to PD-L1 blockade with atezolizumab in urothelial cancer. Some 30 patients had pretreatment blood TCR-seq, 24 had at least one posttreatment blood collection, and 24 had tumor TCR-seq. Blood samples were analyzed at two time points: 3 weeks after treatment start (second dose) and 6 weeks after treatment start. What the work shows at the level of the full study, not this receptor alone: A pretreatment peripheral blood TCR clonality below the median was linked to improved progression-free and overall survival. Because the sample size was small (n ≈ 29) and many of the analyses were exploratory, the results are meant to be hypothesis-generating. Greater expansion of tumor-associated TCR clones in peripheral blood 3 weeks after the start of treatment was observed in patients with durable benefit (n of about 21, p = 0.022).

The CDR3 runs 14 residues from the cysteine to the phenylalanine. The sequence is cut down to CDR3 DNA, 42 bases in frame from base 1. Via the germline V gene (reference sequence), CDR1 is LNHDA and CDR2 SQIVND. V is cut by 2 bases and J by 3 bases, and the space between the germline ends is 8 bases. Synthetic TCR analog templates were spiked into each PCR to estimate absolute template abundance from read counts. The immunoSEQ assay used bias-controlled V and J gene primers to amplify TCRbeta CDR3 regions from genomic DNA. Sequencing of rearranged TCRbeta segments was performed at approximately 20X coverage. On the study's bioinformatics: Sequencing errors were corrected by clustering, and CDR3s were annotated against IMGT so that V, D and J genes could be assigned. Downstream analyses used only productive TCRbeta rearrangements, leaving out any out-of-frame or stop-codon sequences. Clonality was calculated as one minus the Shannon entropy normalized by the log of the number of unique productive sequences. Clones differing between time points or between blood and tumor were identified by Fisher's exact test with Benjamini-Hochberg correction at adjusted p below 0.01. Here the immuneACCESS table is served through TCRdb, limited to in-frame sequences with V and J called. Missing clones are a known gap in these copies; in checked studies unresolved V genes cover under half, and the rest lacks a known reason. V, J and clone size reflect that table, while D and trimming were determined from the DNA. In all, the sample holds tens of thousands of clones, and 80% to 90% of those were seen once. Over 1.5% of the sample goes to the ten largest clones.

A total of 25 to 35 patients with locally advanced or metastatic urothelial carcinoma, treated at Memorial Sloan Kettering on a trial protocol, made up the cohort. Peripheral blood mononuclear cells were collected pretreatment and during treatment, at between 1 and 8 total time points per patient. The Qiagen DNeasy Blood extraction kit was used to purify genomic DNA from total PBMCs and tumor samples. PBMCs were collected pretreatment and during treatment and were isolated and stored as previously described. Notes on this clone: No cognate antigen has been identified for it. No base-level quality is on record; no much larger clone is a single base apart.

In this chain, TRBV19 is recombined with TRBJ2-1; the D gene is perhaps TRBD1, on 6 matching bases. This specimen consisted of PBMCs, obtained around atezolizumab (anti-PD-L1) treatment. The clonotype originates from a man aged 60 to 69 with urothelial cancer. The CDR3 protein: CASSIMTGYNEQFF. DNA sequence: TGTGCCAGTAGTATAATGACAGGCTACAATGAGCAGTTCTTC.